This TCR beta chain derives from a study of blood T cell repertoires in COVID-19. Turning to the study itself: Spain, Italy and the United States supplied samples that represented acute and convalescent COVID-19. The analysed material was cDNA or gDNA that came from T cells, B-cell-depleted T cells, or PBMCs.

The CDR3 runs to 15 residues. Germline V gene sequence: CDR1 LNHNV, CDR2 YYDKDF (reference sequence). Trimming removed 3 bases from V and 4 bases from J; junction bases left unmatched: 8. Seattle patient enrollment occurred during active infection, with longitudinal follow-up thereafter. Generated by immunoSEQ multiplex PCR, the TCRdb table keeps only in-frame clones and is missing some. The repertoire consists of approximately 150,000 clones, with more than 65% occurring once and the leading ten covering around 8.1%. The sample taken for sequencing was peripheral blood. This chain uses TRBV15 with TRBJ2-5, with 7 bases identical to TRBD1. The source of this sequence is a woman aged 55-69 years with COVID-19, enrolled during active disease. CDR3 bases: TGTGCCACCAGCAGGCCAGGAGCAGGGGGAGAGACCCAGTACTTC. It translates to CATSRPGAGGETQYF.